These 18 T cell receptor beta chains were all obtained from the same sample, sequenced in a study of shared clonotypes between healthy human individuals. Using immunoSEQ multiplex PCR, the repertoire was profiled, and TCRdb retains in-frame clones only, with some absent. The sample has around 2.3 million clones; nearly 97% are singletons. Material: naive CD4+ T cells sorted from blood. Subset: CD45RA+ positively selected. The receptors were sampled from a man between 18 and 29 years old in good health.

This rearrangement joins TRBV5-1 to TRBJ2-6; D uncertain. V dropped 4 bases and J dropped 0 bases, with 11 bases sitting between them. The CDR3 runs to 16 residues. Germline values: CDR1 SGHRS, CDR2 YFSETQ. The CDR3 loop reads CASSQTVSSGANVLTF. The CDR3 region has the DNA TGCGCCAGCAGCCAAACCGTCAGCTCTGGGGCCAACGTCCTGACTTTC.

The count of this clone is one. The V and J genes are TRBV19 and TRBJ2-2, with D tentatively TRBD1 (6 bases). With 4 bases removed from V and 2 bases from J, the gap between germline ends came to 14 bases. CDR1 is LNHDA, CDR2 SQIVND, per germline (reference sequence). The CDR3 has 16 amino acids. The CDR3 DNA reads as TGTGCCAGTAGTAAGATCGGACAGATAAACACCGGGGAGCTGTTTTTT. It encodes CASSKIGQINTGELFF.

Turning to this clone: This specimen includes other DNA sequences encoding the same CDR3. This chain uses TRBV18 with TRBJ2-7, with 10 bases matching TRBD1. The CDR3 runs 14 residues. J was trimmed by 4 bases and V by 3 bases; bases with no gene match: 3. Germline values: CDR1 KGHSH, CDR2 LQKENI. DNA of the CDR3: TGTGCCAGCTCACCGGGACAGGGGATTTACGAGCAGTACTTC. This translates into CASSPGQGIYEQYF.

This chain joins TRBV7-9 and TRBJ2-5; TRBD1 matches at 7 bases. Germline CDR1 is SEHNR and CDR2 is FQNEAQ (reference sequence). The trim removed 3 bases at V and 3 bases at J, leaving 13 bases unmatched. This CDR3 comprises 17 residues. The CDR3 protein is CASSFGIGQASEETQYF. CDR3 nucleotide sequence: TGTGCCAGCAGCTTTGGGATCGGACAGGCCAGTGAAGAGACCCAGTACTTC.

V usage is TRBV19 and J usage is TRBJ1-6, with D maybe TRBD1 (6 bases). V lost 5 bases and J 0 bases, leaving 20 bases between the germline ends. The CDR3 is made up of 19 amino acids. Per germline, CDR1 LNHDA and CDR2 SQIVND (reference sequence). CDR3 sequence (DNA): TGTGCCAGTAGTTTTCGAGGGGGTCGGCTAAGCTCCTATAATTCACCCCTCCACTTT. Protein product: CASSFRGGRLSSYNSPLHF.

This rearrangement joins TRBV10-1 to TRBJ2-3, with D hard to call. The CDR3 runs to 15 residues. V dropped 3 bases and J dropped 4 bases, with 14 bases sitting between them. The germline V gene has CDR1 WNHNN and CDR2 SYGVQD (reference sequence). The CDR3 DNA sequence: TGCGCCAGCAGTGATTCGCCCACCCGCGCAGATACGCAGTATTTT. It is translated as CASSDSPTRADTQYF.

The rearrangement uses TRBV10-3 and TRBJ2-1; 8 bases agree with TRBD2. J lost 6 bases, V lost 7 bases, and 8 bases had no gene match. Germline V gives CDR1 ENHRY, CDR2 SYGVKD. The CDR3 runs 14 residues. In DNA form, the CDR3 reads TGTGCCATCACCCCGGGACTAGAGTCCAATGAGCAGTTCTTC. Amino acid sequence: CAITPGLESNEQFF.

The chain combines TRBV30 with TRBJ1-5; the match to TRBD1 covers 9 bases. Trimming removed 0 bases from V and 3 bases from J; junction bases left unmatched: 9. The CDR3 has 17 residues. CDR1 and CDR2 from the germline V gene are GTSNPN and SVGIG (reference sequence). The CDR3 reads CAWSVRDREGDNQPQHF. Written as DNA, the CDR3 is TGTGCCTGGAGTGTACGGGACAGGGAGGGGGACAATCAGCCCCAGCATTTT.

In nucleotides, the CDR3 is TGTGCCACCTCGACTTCCCTGAACACAGATACGCAGTATTTT. This translates into CATSTSLNTDTQYF. V gene TRBV19 combines with J gene TRBJ2-3; D gene unclear. The V gene's germline CDR1 is LNHDA and CDR2 SQIVND (reference sequence). Trimming took 10 bases from V and 2 from J, leaving 16 bases between them. This CDR3 is built from 14 residues. The variable domain in full, with the rest retrieved from reference TRBV19 and TRBJ2-3, is DGGITQSPKYLFRKEGQNVTLSCEQNLNHDAMYWYRQDPGQGLRLIYYSQIVNDFQKGDIAEGYSVSREKKESFPLTVTSAQKNPTAFYLCATSTSLNTDTQYFGPGTRLTVL.

This rearrangement joins TRBV21-1 to TRBJ2-5; TRBD2 was called by the table and not checked on the DNA. TRBV21-1 is noted as a pseudogene. CDR3 length: 17 amino acids. The CDR3: CASSKKGLAGTQETQYF. CDR3 coding DNA: TGTGCCAGCAGCAAAAAGGGACTAGCGGGAACTCAAGAGACCCAGTACTTC.

The CDR3 DNA reads TGCAGTGCTAGAGATCTGAAAACCCAGTACTTC. Residues: CSARDLKTQYF. The V and J genes are TRBV20-1 and TRBJ2-5; no firm D call. Trimming left V 0 bases short and J 8 bases short, with 7 bases between. CDR3 length: 11 amino acids. CDR1 and CDR2 from the germline V gene are DFQATT and SNEGSKA (reference sequence).

In its sample, this clone was seen once. The CDR3 region has the DNA TGTGCCAGCACCCACTTATCCCCGGGACTAGCGGGAGAACCAGATACGCAGTATTTT. Protein: CASTHLSPGLAGEPDTQYF. This chain uses TRBV6-7 with TRBJ2-3, with 14 nucleotides matching TRBD2. TRBV6-7 is an ORF for which the function is uncertain. The CDR3 totals 19 residues. Trimming removed 7 bases from V and 4 bases from J; junction bases left unmatched: 16.

This clone came up once. The genes are TRBV10-3 and TRBJ2-1; 11 bases are shared with TRBD1. With 2 bases clipped from V and 6 bases from J, the junction kept 0 bases outside the gene matches. CDR1 is ENHRY and CDR2 is SYGVKD in the germline V gene. The CDR3 runs 14 residues. The DNA of the CDR3 is TGTGCCATCAGTGAGGGACAGGGGGCCAATGAGCAGTTCTTC. Its protein is CAISEGQGANEQFF.

As regards this clone: Distinct nucleotide sequences in the sample also encode this CDR3. The chain links TRBV7-9 to TRBJ2-7; D unclear. Trimming removed 1 base from V and 1 base from J, with 5 bases in between. The CDR3 runs to 13 residues. The germline CDR1 and CDR2 sequences are SEHNR and FQNEAQ (reference sequence). CDR3 residues: CASSLVASYEQYF. The DNA for the CDR3 is TGTGCCAGCAGCTTAGTTGCTTCCTACGAGCAGTACTTC. Filled out from reference TRBV7-9 and TRBJ2-7, the complete variable domain reads DTGVSQNPRHKITKRGQNVTFRCDPISEHNRLYWYRQTLGQGPEFLTYFQNEAQLEKSRLLSDRFSAERPKGSFSTLEIQRTEQGDSAMYLCASSLVASYEQYFGPGTRLTVT.

The chain uses TRBV13 and TRBJ2-7, with 12 bases aligning to TRBD2. From germline, CDR1 is PRHDT and CDR2 FYEKMQ (reference sequence). Germline trimming cut 4 bases from V and 3 bases from J; bases unmatched to any gene: 13. The CDR3 is made up of 18 amino acids. As DNA, the CDR3 is TGTGCCAGCAGCTCCAGTCTAGCGGGGGGGACCGTTAACTACGAGCAGTACTTC. Amino acids: CASSSSLAGGTVNYEQYF.

Regarding this clone: This specimen includes other DNA sequences encoding the same CDR3. The V gene is TRBV5-1, the J gene TRBJ2-3; D call uncertain. CDR1 SGHRS and CDR2 YFSETQ come from the germline V gene. V lost 2 bases and J 2 bases, leaving 6 bases between the germline ends. The CDR3 runs 13 residues. The CDR3 DNA reads TGCGCCAGCAGCTTACAGCCCACAGATACGCAGTATTTT. Translating gives CASSLQPTDTQYF.

The chain is built from TRBV27 and TRBJ1-1; 9 bases align to TRBD1. J gave up 4 bases and V 4 bases, and 13 bases lay outside the gene matches. The CDR3 is 17 residues long. CDR1 and CDR2 (germline): MNHEY, SMNVEV (reference sequence). Here the CDR3 reads CASSWGTGISASTEAFF. CDR3 DNA: TGTGCCAGCAGTTGGGGGACAGGGATTTCGGCGAGCACTGAAGCTTTCTTT.

This chain connects TRBV5-1 to TRBJ2-7; 7 bases align to TRBD2. The CDR3 runs to 15 residues. V lost 2 bases and J lost 1; bases outside the gene matches: 6. In germline, CDR1 is SGHRS, CDR2 YFSETQ. For the CDR3, the DNA is TGCGCCAGCAGCTTCGGCCTAGCGGAGTCCTACGAGCAGTACTTC. Translated: CASSFGLAESYEQYF.